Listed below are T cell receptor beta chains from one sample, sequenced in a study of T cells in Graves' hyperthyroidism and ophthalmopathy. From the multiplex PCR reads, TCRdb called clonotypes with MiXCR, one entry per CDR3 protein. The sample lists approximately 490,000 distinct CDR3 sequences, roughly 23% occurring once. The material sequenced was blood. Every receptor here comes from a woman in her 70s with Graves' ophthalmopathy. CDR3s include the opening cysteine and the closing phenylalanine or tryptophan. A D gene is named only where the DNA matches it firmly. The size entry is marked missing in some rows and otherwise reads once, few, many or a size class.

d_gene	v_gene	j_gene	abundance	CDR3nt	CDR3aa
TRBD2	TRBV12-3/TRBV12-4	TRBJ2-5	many	TGTGCCAGCAACACGGGACTAGCTGGGACCCAGTACTTC	CASNTGLAGTQYF
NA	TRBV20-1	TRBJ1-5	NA	TGCAGTGCTAGAGCTCAGGGGAGTGCAGGCAATCAGCCCCAGCATTTT	CSARAQGSAGNQPQHF
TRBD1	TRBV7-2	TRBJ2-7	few	TGTGCCAGCAGCTCAGACAGGGGAAGCTCCTACGAGCAGTACTTC	CASSSDRGSSYEQYF
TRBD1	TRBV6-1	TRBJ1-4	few	TGTGCCAGCAGTTCTCCGGGACAGTGGGGTGAAAAACTGTTTTTT	CASSSPGQWGEKLFF
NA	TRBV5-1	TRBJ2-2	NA	TGCGCCAGCAGCTTGGTCCTGGGATGGAACACCGGGGAGCTGTTTTTT	CASSLVLGWNTGELFF
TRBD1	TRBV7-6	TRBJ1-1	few	TGTGCCAGCAGACCTAGACAGGGGGCCGTCACTGAAGCTTTCTTT	CASRPRQGAVTEAFF
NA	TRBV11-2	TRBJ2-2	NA	TGTGCCAGCAGCTTAAGTGGGGGAGTCACCGGGGAGCTGTTTTTT	CASSLSGGVTGELFF
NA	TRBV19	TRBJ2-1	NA	TGTGCCAGTAGGCGGGCCGGACTGAATGAGCAGTTCTTC	CASRRAGLNEQFF
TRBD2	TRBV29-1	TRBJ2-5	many	TGCAGCGCAAGACCCGGGACTAGCGGCGGAGAGACCCAGTACTTC	CSARPGTSGGETQYF
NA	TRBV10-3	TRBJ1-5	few	TGTGCCATCAGTGACTCCGGGGGGGCCAATCAGCCCCAGCATTTT	CAISDSGGANQPQHF
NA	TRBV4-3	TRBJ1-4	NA	TGCGCCAGCAGCCAGAATGGAGAAAAACTGTTTTTT	CASSQNGEKLFF
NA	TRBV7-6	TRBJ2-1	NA	TGTGCCAGCAGCTTAGTGGGCGAAAACAATGAGCAGTTCTTC	CASSLVGENNEQFF
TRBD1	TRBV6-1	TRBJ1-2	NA	TGTGCCAGCAGCATGACAGGGCTTGGCTACACCTTC	CASSMTGLGYTF
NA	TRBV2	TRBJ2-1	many	TGTGCCAGCAGTGGTTCTAGCTGGGGTGAGCAGTTCTTC	CASSGSSWGEQFF
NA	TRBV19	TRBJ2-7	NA	TGTGCCAGTAACTTTCCGACAGGCTCCTACGAGCAGTACTTC	CASNFPTGSYEQYF
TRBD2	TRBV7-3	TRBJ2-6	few	TGTGCCAGCAGCTTAGCTACTAGCGGGAAACTCTCCGGGGCCAACGTCCTGACTTTC	CASSLATSGKLSGANVLTF
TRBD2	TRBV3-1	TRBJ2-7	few	TGTGCCAGCAACCCCCCGGGACTAGGCGTGCACGAGCAGTACTTC	CASNPPGLGVHEQYF
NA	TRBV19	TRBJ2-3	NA	TGTGCCAGTAGTATGGAATTGATCCGCACAGATACGCAGTATTTT	CASSMELIRTDTQYF
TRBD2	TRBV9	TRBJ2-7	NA	TGTGCCAGCAGCATCCTAGCGGACCCCTACGAGCAGTACTTC	CASSILADPYEQYF
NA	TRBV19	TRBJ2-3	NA	TGTGCCAGTAGGACCCAGGGTGATACGCAGTATTTT	CASRTQGDTQYF
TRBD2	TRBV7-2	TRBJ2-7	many	TGTGCCAGCAGCATCGTTAGCGGGAGTCCCTACGAGCAGTACTTC	CASSIVSGSPYEQYF
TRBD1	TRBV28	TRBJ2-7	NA	TGTGCCAGCAGTTTACTTTTGGGACAGGGGACCTACGAGCAGTACTTC	CASSLLLGQGTYEQYF
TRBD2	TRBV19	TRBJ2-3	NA	TGTGCCACCACGTCCCGCCTAGCGGTTCGCACAGATACGCAGTATTTT	CATTSRLAVRTDTQYF
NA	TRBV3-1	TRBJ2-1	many	TGTGCCAGCAGCCAAGGTGGTCTAGAGGGTCGTGAGCAGTTCTTC	CASSQGGLEGREQFF